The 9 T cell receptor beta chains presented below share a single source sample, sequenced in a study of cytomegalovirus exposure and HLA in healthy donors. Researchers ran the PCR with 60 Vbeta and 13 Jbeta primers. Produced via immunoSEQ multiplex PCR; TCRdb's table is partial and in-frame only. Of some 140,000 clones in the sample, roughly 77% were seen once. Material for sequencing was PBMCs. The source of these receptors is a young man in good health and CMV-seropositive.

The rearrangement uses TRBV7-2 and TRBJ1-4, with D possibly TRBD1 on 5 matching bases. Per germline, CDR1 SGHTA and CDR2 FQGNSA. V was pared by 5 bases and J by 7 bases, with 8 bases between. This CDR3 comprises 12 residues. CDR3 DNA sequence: TGTGCCAGCAGCCGAGACAGTGAAAAACTGTTTTTT. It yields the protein CASSRDSEKLFF.

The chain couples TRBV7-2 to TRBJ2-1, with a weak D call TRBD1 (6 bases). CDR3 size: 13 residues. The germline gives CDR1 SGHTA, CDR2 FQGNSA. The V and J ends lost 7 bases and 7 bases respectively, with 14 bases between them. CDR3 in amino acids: CASKEQGVNEQFF. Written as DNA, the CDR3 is TGTGCCAGCAAGGAACAGGGTGTAAATGAGCAGTTCTTC.

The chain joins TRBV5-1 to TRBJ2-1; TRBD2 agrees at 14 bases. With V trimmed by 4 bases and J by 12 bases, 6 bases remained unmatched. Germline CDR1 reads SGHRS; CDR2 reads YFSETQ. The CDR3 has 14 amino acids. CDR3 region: CASSIGTSGSVQFF. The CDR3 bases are TGCGCCAGCAGCATTGGGACTAGCGGGAGTGTGCAGTTCTTC.

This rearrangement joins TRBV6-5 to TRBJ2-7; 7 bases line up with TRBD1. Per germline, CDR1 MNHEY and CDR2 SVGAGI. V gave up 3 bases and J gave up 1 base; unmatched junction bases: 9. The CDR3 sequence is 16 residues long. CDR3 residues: CASSYGARGQSYEQYF. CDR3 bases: TGTGCCAGCAGTTATGGGGCGAGGGGACAGTCCTACGAGCAGTACTTC.

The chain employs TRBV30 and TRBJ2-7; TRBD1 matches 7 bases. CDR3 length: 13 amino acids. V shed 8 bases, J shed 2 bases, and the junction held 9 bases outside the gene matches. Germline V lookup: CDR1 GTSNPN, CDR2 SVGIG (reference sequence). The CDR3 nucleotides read TGTGCCGGATCTACAGGGGTAACCTACGAGCAGTACTTC. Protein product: CAGSTGVTYEQYF.

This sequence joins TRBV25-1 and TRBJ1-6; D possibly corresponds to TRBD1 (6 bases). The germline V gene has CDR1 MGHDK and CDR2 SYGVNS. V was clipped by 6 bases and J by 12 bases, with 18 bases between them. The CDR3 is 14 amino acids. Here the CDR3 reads CASRETGVLGPLHF. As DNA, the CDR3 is TGTGCCAGCAGAGAGACAGGTGTATTGGGACCCCTCCACTTT.

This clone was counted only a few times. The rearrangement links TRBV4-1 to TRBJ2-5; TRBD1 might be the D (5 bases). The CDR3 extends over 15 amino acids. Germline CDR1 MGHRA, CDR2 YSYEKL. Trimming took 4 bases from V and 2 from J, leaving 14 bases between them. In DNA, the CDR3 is TGCGCCAGCAGCCTAACCCCCCAGGGACAAGAGACCCAGTACTTC. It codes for CASSLTPQGQETQYF.

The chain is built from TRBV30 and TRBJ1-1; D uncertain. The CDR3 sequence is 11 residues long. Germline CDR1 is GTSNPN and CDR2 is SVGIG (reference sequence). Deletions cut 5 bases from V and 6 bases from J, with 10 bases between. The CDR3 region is CAWERFPEAFF. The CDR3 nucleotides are TGTGCCTGGGAGAGGTTTCCTGAAGCTTTCTTT.

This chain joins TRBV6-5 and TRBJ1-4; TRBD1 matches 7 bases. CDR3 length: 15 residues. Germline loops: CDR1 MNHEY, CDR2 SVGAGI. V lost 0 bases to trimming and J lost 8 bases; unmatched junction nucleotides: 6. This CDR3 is CASSYSTGWDEKLFF. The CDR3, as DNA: TGTGCCAGCAGTTACTCGACAGGGTGGGACGAAAAACTGTTTTTT.